Presented here are 8 T cell receptor beta chains from one specimen sequenced in a study of blood T cell repertoires in COVID-19. Clones were read by immunoSEQ multiplex PCR, and TCRdb kept only the in-frame ones, dropping some. Of more than 150,000 clones in the sample, nearly 80% are singletons; the top ten hold about 15%. Sequencing was carried out using PBMCs or T cells enriched from blood (not recorded which). These receptors were collected from a man aged 55 to 70 who had been exposed to COVID-19.

The chain links TRBV7-9 to TRBJ1-4; D unresolved. The J call is doubtful: the DNA matches TRBJ2-2 better. Per the germline V gene, CDR1 is SEHNR and CDR2 is FQNEAQ (reference sequence). CDR3 length: 12 residues. DNA of the CDR3: TGTGCCAGCAGCTTAGACCATTGGGAGCTGTTTTTT. Encoded protein: CASSLDHWELFF.

The chain has TRBV11-3 and TRBJ1-6, with TRBD1 matching 7 bases. The CDR3 is 15 residues long. Germline-derived CDR1 and CDR2 are SGHNT and YENEEA. Trimming took 3 bases from V and 8 from J; bases not matched to a gene: 7. The CDR3 loop reads CASSLADRADSPLHF. The CDR3 DNA is TGTGCCAGCAGCTTGGCTGACAGGGCGGATTCACCCCTCCACTTT.

This clone was recorded only once. V gene TRBV27 combines with J gene TRBJ2-7; 10 bases line up with TRBD2. V shed 3 bases, J shed 0 bases, and the junction held 2 bases outside the gene matches. The CDR3 runs 15 residues. The V gene's germline CDR1 is MNHEY and CDR2 SMNVEV (reference sequence). CDR3 nucleotides: TGTGCCAGCAGTTTTCTAGCGGGGGCCTCCTACGAGCAGTACTTC. Its translation is CASSFLAGASYEQYF.

V usage is TRBV15 and J usage is TRBJ2-3; D uncertain. Germline V gene lookup returns CDR1 LNHNV and CDR2 YYDKDF (reference sequence). V was cut by 0 bases and J by 3 bases, with 4 bases left in between. This CDR3 contains 13 residues. The CDR3 protein is CATSRDETDTQYF. The CDR3, as DNA: TGTGCCACCAGCAGAGATGAGACAGATACGCAGTATTTT.

The chain carries TRBV7-2 and TRBJ1-1, with 10 positions matching TRBD1. Losses at the gene ends were 4 bases for V and 4 bases for J; bases not matched to a gene: 9. This CDR3 is built from 16 residues. Germline CDR1 is SGHTA and CDR2 is FQGNSA. The CDR3 DNA reads as TGTGCCAGCAGCTCCCAACTCCGGACAGGGGGCACTGAAGCTTTCTTT. As protein: CASSSQLRTGGTEAFF.

The J gene is TRBJ2-2, the V gene TRBV2; TRBD2 matches 10 bases. The V gene's germline CDR1 is SNHLY and CDR2 FYNNEI. V lost 7 bases to trimming and J lost 6 bases; unmatched junction nucleotides: 14. The CDR3 totals 17 residues. The CDR3: CASNKALAGVRPGELFF. CDR3 in DNA: TGTGCCAGCAATAAGGCGCTAGCGGGAGTTCGGCCCGGGGAGCTGTTTTTT.

The chain has TRBV11-2 and TRBJ2-7, with 10 bases lining up with TRBD1. The CDR3 has 15 amino acids. The junction had 6 bases not matched to a gene; V was cut back by 5 bases and J by 2 bases. Germline V gene sequence: CDR1 SGHAT, CDR2 FQNNGV. The CDR3 here is CASSNPGQGPYEQYF. The DNA for the CDR3 is TGTGCCAGCAGCAATCCGGGACAGGGGCCCTACGAGCAGTACTTC.

This chain connects TRBV6-1 to TRBJ2-7; D might be TRBD2 (5 bases). This CDR3 has 13 amino acids. Between the trimmed V and J ends, which lost 2 bases and 5 bases, there was a span of 10 bases. The germline V gene has CDR1 MNHNS and CDR2 SASEGT. The CDR3 sequence: CASSENGLHEQYF. The CDR3 bases are TGTGCCAGCAGTGAAAACGGACTTCACGAGCAGTACTTC.